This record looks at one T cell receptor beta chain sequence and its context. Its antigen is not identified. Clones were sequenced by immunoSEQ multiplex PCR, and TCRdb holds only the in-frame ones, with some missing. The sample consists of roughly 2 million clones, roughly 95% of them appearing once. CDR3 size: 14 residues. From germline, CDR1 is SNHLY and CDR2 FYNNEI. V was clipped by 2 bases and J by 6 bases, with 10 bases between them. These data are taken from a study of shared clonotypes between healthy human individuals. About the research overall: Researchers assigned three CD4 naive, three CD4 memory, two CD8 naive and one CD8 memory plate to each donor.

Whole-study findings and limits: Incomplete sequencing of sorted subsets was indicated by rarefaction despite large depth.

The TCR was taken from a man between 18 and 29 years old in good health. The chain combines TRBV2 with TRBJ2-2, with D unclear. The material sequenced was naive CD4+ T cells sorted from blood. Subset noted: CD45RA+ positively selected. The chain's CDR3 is CASSEFIGPGELFF. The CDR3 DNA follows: TGTGCCAGCAGTGAATTTATAGGGCCCGGGGAGCTGTTTTTT.